Sequencing of this T cell receptor beta chain was carried out in a study of naive and memory T cell subsets. Study-wide results and limits: Especially in CD8 cells, naive repertoires contained a few larger clonotypes, possibly CD45RA-re-expressing memory cells.

About this clonotype: Antigen unknown.

Both TRBC1 and TRBC2 were covered by a beta constant-region primer of two equimolar oligonucleotides. The ligated cDNA underwent four PCR rounds using SP2 and nested alpha and beta constant-region primers. TCRdb redid the calling of the UMI-ligation and nested PCR reads with MiXCR, one entry per CDR3 protein. The sample has over 110,000 distinct CDR3 sequences; about a fifth are singletons. Sequencing used naive CD8+ T cells from blood. This clonotype originated in a human donor in good health.

As DNA, the CDR3 is TGCGCCAGCAGCTTGACTAGCGGGAGGCCCTCCTACGAGCAGTACTTC. Translating gives CASSLTSGRPSYEQYF. The chain has TRBV5-1 and TRBJ2-7; 12 bases line up with TRBD2. CDR1 and CDR2 from the germline V gene are SGHRS and YFSETQ. The CDR3 is made up of 16 amino acids. V lost 1 base to trimming and J lost 0 bases; unmatched junction nucleotides: 2.